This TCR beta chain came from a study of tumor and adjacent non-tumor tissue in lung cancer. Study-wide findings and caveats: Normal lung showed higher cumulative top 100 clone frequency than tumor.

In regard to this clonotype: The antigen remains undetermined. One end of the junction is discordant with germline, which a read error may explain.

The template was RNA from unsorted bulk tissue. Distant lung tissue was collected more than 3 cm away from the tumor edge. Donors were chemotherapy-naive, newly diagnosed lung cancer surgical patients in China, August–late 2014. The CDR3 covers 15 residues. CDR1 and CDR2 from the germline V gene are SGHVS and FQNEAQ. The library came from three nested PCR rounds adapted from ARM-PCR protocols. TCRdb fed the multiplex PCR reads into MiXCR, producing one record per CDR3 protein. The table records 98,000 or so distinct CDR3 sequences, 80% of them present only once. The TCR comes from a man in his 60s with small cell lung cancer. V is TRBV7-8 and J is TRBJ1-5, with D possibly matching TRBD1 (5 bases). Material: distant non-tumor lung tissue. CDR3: CANSFQGRGGQPQHF. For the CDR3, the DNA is TGTGCCAACAGCTTCCAGGGTAGGGGAGGTCAGCCCCAGCATTTT.